The 14 T cell receptor beta chains listed next were all sequenced from one sample in a study of tumor-infiltrating lymphocytes in primary liver carcinoma. Unsorted whole blood served as the source of blood RNA, and germline DNA was extracted as well. TCR beta cDNA was prepared out of 450 to 500 ng total RNA by means of a constant-region primer. ARM-PCR was slightly modified, and three nested multiplex PCR rounds with it gave rise to the TCR beta libraries. Forward primers for TRBV1-TRBV30 and a C-beta reverse primer served the first two PCR rounds, at roughly 10 cycles each. Using its own MiXCR run on the multiplex PCR reads, TCRdb lists one record per CDR3 protein. The sample yields about 310,000 distinct CDR3 sequences, around three fifths seen once. Material: peripheral blood. The receptors shown here come from a man aged 40-49 years with primary liver carcinoma and hepatitis B virus infection.

A word on this clonotype: Mismatch with germline at one junction end may stem from a read error. The rearrangement joins TRBV11-2 to TRBJ2-1; D is unclear. Germline CDR1 reads SGHAT; CDR2 reads FQNNGV. This CDR3 has 15 residues. CDR3 protein: CTSSLDRAGWSELFF. The CDR3 DNA reads TGTACCAGCAGCTTAGATAGGGCAGGCTGGAGTGAGCTGTTCTTC.

The V gene is TRBV7-8, the J gene TRBJ2-3; perhaps TRBD2 as D (6 bases). The CDR3 is 14 residues long. In germline, CDR1 is SGHVS, CDR2 FQNEAQ. The ends were cut back, 5 bases at V and 5 bases at J, with 14 bases in the middle. CDR3 coding DNA: TGTGCCAGCAGCCGAGGGAGGTCAATAGATACGCAGTATTTT. This encodes CASSRGRSIDTQYF.

The rearrangement joins TRBV12-3 or TRBV12-4 to TRBJ2-2; 7 nucleotides line up with TRBD1. CDR3 length: 15 residues. Trimming cost V 4 bases and J 5 bases; bases outside gene matches: 7. The CDR3 reads CASSSRDSGTGELFF. The CDR3 DNA reads as TGTGCCAGCAGTTCCCGGGACAGTGGGACCGGGGAGCTGTTTTTT.

Concerning this clonotype itself: This sequence may be a read error, since a much larger clone differs from it by one base. V usage is TRBV10-3 and J usage is TRBJ2-3; D is uncertain. Trimming took off 11 bases at V and 0 bases at J, with 9 bases between the two ends. This CDR3 spans 12 amino acids. Germline values: CDR1 ENHRY, CDR2 SYGVKD. CDR3 nucleotide sequence: TGTGCCCTAGGACCTAGCACAGATACGCAGTATTTT. Protein product: CALGPSTDTQYF.

This clonotype was counted at least ten times. J is TRBJ2-3 and V is TRBV29-1; D remains unclear. CDR1 is SQVTM, CDR2 ANQGSEA, per germline. The CDR3 runs 10 residues. As DNA, the CDR3 is TGCATGACGTACACAGATACGCAGTATTTT. It yields the protein CMTYTDTQYF.

The V and J genes are TRBV7-9 and TRBJ1-5; no firm D call. The germline V gene encodes CDR1 SEHNR and CDR2 FQNEAQ (reference sequence). The CDR3 totals 9 residues. This CDR3 is CVVGQPQHF. CDR3 in DNA: TGTGTAGTCGGACAGCCCCAGCATTTT.

In regard to this clonotype: One end of the junction fails to match germline, which may point to a read error. The chain combines TRBV10-3 with TRBJ2-7, with 10 bases lining up with TRBD2. This CDR3 has 14 residues. The germline gives CDR1 ENHRY, CDR2 SYGVKD. DNA of the CDR3: TGTGCTATCAGGGGGACTAGCGACCCTTACGAGCAGTACTTC. Amino acid sequence: CAIRGTSDPYEQYF.

Concerning this clonotype: This could be a read error, since a much larger clone is one nucleotide away. The rearrangement links TRBV6-2 or TRBV6-3 to TRBJ2-7; D gene ambiguous. Trimming took off 6 bases at V and 5 bases at J, with 8 bases between the two ends. This CDR3 is 11 amino acids long. Germline-derived CDR1 and CDR2 are MNHEY and SVGEGT. The CDR3 sequence: CASSLLHEQYF. CDR3 in DNA: TGTGCCAGCAGCCTTTTACACGAGCAGTACTTC.

This chain links TRBV11-2 with TRBJ1-1; unclear D gene. V gave up 5 bases and J gave up 6 bases, with 22 bases separating them. CDR3 size: 16 residues. Germline V gene lookup returns CDR1 SGHAT and CDR2 FQNNGV. CDR3 sequence: CASSLRPETRGAEAFF. In DNA, the CDR3 is TGTGCCAGCAGCCTAAGACCCGAGACCCGAGGCGCTGAAGCTTTCTTT.

V and J are TRBV5-1 and TRBJ2-5, with TRBD2 identical over 9 bases. Per the germline V gene, CDR1 is SGHRS and CDR2 is YFSETQ. The V gene end was trimmed by 5 bases and the J gene end by 1 base; junction bases not matched to a gene: 3. The CDR3 is 14 amino acids. The DNA for the CDR3 is TGCGCCAGCAGACTAGCGGGTTTCCAAGAGACCCAGTACTTC. Translation gives CASRLAGFQETQYF.

The CDR3 nucleotides read TGTGCCAACATCGGGTACAGAGATTGCTCCTACGAGCAGTACTTC. Translation: CANIGYRDCSYEQYF. The rearrangement links TRBV6-6 to TRBJ2-7; D gene uncertain. This CDR3 region has 15 residues. Per germline, CDR1 MNHNY and CDR2 SVGAGI (reference sequence). The V gene lost 10 bases and the J gene lost 0 bases, with 19 bases spanning the gap.

This rearrangement joins TRBV5-6 to TRBJ2-1, with a weak D call TRBD1 (6 bases). The CDR3 sequence is 12 residues long. Per the germline V gene, CDR1 is SGHDT and CDR2 is YYEEEE. Between the trimmed V and J ends, which lost 7 bases and 8 bases, there was a span of 13 bases. The CDR3 DNA follows: TGTGCCAGCCATAGTGGGGGCCATGAGCAGTTCTTC. This codes for CASHSGGHEQFF.

The rearrangement joins TRBV11-2 to TRBJ2-5; 10 bases fit TRBD2. Germline V gene data show CDR1 as SGHAT and CDR2 as FQNNGV. V was clipped by 11 bases and J by 4 bases; unmatched bases: 16. The CDR3 has 16 amino acids. The CDR3: CAGNLNSGRSRETQYF. CDR3 bases: TGTGCCGGCAACTTAAATAGCGGGAGGTCCCGAGAGACCCAGTACTTC. The full variable domain, rest sourced from reference TRBV11-2 and TRBJ2-5, is EAGVAQSPRYKIIEKRQSVAFWCNPISGHATLYWYQQILGQGPKLLIQFQNNGVVDDSQLPKDRFSAERLKGVDSTLKIQPAKLEDSAVYLCAGNLNSGRSRETQYFGPGTRLLVL.

This rearrangement joins TRBV28 to TRBJ2-7; 12 bases are shared with TRBD2. Trimming removed 5 bases from V and 4 bases from J; junction bases left unmatched: 6. Germline lookup yields CDR1 MDHEN and CDR2 SYDVKM. The CDR3 is 15 amino acids. In DNA, the CDR3 is TGTGCCAGCAGTCCGACTAGCGGGAGTGGGTACGAGCAGTACTTC. Translating it yields CASSPTSGSGYEQYF.